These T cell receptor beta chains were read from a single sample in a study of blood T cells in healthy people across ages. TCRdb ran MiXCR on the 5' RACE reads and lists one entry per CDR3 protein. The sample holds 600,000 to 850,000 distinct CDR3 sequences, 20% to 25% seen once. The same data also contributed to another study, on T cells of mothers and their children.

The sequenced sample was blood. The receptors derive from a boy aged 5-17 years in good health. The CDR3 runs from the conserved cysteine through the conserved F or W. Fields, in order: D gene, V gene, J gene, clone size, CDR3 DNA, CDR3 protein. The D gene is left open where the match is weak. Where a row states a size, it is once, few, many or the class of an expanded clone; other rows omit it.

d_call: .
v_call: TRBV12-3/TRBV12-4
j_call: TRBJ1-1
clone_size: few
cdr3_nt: TGTGCCAGCAGTGGGTCAGGTTACATGAACACTGAAGCTTTCTTT
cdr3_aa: CASSGSGYMNTEAFF

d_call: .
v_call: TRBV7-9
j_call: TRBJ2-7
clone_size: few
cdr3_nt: TGTGCCAGCAGCTCATTGTACGGAAGCTCCTACGAGCAGTACTTC
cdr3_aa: CASSSLYGSSYEQYF

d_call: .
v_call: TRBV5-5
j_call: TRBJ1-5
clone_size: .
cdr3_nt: TGTGCCAGCAGCTTGGGGCCGGATAGCAATCAGCCCCAGCATTTT
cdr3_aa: CASSLGPDSNQPQHF

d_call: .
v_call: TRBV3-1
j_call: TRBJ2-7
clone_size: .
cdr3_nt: TGTGCCAGCGGGGGTGAGTATGAGAACGAGCAGTACTTC
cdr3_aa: CASGGEYENEQYF

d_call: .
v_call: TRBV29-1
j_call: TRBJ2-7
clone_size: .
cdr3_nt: TGCAGCGCCTCGCCGGCGGGGAACTCCTACGAGCAGTACTTC
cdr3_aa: CSASPAGNSYEQYF

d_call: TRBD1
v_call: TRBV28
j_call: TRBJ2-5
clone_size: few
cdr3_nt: TGTGCCAGCAGTTTGGATCTTTTAGCGGACAGGGTTGACCAAGAGACCCAGTACTTC
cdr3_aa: CASSLDLLADRVDQETQYF

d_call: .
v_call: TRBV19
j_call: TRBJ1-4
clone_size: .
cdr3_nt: TGTGCCAGTAGTATACAGGGGAACCTTGAAAAACTGTTTTTT
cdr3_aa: CASSIQGNLEKLFF

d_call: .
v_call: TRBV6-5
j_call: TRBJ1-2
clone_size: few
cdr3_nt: TGTGCCAGCAGTTCGGGGATACCAGGGATGTATGGCTACACCTTC
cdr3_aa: CASSSGIPGMYGYTF

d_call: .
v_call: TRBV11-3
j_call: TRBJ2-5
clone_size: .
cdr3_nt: TGTGCCAGCAGCTTAGAGTTGGGCGCAGGAGAGACCCAGTACTTC
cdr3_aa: CASSLELGAGETQYF

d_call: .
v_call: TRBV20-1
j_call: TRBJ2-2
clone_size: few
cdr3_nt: TGCAGTGCTGTAAATAGCGATTCCACCGGGGAGCTGTTTTTT
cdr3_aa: CSAVNSDSTGELFF

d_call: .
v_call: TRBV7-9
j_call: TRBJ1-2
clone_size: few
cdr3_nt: TGTGCCAGCAGCTTTTTGGGTGTTGACTATGGCTACACCTTC
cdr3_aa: CASSFLGVDYGYTF

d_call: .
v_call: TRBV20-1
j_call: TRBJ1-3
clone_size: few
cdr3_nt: TGCAGTGCCTCCAGGGGAGACACCATATATTTT
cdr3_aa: CSASRGDTIYF

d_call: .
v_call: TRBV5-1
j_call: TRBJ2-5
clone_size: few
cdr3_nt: TGCGCCAGCAGCTTGGATTCTCCAGAGCAAGAGACCCAGTACTTC
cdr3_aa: CASSLDSPEQETQYF

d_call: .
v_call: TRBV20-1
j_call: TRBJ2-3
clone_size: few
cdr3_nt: TGCAGTGCTAGTGGAAGCGGCTACACAGATACGCAGTATTTT
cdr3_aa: CSASGSGYTDTQYF

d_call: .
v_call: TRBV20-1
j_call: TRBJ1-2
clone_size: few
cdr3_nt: TGCAGTGCTCTCAGGGAAACGGACTATGGCTACACCTTC
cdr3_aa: CSALRETDYGYTF

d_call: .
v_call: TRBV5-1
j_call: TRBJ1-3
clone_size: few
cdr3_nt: TGCGCCAGCAGCTTAGGCGAGGTTTCTGGAAACACCATATATTTT
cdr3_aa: CASSLGEVSGNTIYF

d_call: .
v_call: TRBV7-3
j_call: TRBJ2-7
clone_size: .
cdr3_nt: TGTGCCAGCAGCTCAGGCCCAGTGGGCTCCTACGAGCAGTACTTC
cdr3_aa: CASSSGPVGSYEQYF

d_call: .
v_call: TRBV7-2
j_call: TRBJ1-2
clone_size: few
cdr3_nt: TGTGCCAGCAGCTTATTAATCTCCGCTAATGGCTACACCTTC
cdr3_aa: CASSLLISANGYTF

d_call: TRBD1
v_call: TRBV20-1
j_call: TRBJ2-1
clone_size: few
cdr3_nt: TGCAGTGCTATGACCGGGACAGGCTACAATGAGCAGTTCTTC
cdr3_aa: CSAMTGTGYNEQFF

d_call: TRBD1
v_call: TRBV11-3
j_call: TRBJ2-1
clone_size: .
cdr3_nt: TGTGCCAGCAGCTTACCCTGGGACAGGGGTACCAACAATGAGCAGTTCTTC
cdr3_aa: CASSLPWDRGTNNEQFF

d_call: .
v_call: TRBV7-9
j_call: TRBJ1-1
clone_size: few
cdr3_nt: TGTGCCAGCAGCCGGGCTACAAGGAACACTGAAGCTTTCTTT
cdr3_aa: CASSRATRNTEAFF

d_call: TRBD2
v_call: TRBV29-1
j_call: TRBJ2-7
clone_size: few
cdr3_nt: TGCAGCGCAGGCCCTAGCGGGGAAAACTACGAGCAGTACTTC
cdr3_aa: CSAGPSGENYEQYF

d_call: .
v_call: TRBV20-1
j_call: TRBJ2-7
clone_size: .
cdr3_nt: TGCAGTGCTAGAGATTTCCAGGGCTCCTACGAGCAGTACTTC
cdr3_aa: CSARDFQGSYEQYF

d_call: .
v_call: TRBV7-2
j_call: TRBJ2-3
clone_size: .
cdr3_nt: TGTGCCAGCAGCTTAGGAGGAGGACAGCGTTTAATCACAGATACGCAGTATTTT
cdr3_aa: CASSLGGGQRLITDTQYF

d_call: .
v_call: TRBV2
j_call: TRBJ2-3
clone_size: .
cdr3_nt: TGTGCCAGCAGTGAAGAAGACTACTACAAGTATTTT
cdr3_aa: CASSEEDYYKYF

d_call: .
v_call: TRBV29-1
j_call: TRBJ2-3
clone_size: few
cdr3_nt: TGCAGCGTTGAAGCGGGGTCAGTTCGAGCAGATACGCAGTATTTT
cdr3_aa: CSVEAGSVRADTQYF

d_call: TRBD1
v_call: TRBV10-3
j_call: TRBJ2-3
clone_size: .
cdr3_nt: TGTGCCATCGAGAACAGGGGGCAGGGGGATACGCAGTATTTT
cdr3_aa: CAIENRGQGDTQYF

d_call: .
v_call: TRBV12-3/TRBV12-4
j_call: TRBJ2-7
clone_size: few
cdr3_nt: TGTGCCAGCAGTTTGGGGCAGGACATAACCTACGAGCAGTACTTC
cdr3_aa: CASSLGQDITYEQYF

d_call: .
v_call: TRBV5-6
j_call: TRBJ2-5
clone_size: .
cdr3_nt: TGTGCCAGCAGCCTGCCCCAGCGGAGACTTACGCAGACCCAGTACTTC
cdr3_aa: CASSLPQRRLTQTQYF